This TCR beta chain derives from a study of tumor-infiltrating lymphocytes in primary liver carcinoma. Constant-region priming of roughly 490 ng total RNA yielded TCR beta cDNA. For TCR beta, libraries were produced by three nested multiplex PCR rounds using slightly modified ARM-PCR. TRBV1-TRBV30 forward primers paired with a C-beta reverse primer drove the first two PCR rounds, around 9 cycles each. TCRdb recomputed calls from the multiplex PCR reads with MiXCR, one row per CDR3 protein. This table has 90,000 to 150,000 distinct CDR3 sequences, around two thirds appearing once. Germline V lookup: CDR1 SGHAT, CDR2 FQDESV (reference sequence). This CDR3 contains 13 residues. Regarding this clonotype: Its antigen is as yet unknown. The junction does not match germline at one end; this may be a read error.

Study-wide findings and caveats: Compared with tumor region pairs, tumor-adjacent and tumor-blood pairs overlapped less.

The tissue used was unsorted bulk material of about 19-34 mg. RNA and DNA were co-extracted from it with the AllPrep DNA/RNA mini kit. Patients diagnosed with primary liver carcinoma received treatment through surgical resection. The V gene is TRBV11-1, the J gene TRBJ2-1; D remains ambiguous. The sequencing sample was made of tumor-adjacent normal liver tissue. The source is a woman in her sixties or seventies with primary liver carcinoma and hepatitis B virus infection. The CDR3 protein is CTSSLGTDNEQFF. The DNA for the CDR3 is TGTACCAGCAGCCTAGGCACGGATAATGAGCAGTTCTTC.